These 25 T cell receptor beta chains were sequenced from one sample in a study of preoperative IRX-2 immunotherapy in early breast cancer. Some clones are missing from TCRdb's copy, which holds only in-frame ones; the method was immunoSEQ multiplex PCR. The data show 40,000 to 50,000 clones, 70% to 85% seen once. Treatment noted: preoperative locoregional IRX-2 cytokine immunotherapy. Specimen: tumor tissue, collected after IRX-2 immunotherapy. These receptors were taken from a human donor with breast cancer.

V usage is TRBV28 and J usage is TRBJ2-1; 12 bases are shared with TRBD1. V was clipped by 6 bases and J by 8 bases; unmatched bases: 5. Germline CDR1 and CDR2: MDHEN and SYDVKM. The CDR3 covers 14 residues. CDR3 DNA: TGTGCCAGCAGAACGGGACAGGGGGCCGATGAGCAGTTCTTC. Protein: CASRTGQGADEQFF.

The rearrangement uses TRBV5-1 and TRBJ2-3, with TRBD1 identical over 7 bases. The CDR3 is made up of 15 amino acids. Per germline, CDR1 SGHRS and CDR2 YFSETQ. The trim removed 4 bases at V and 2 bases at J, leaving 7 bases unmatched. Here the CDR3 DNA reads TGCGCCAGCAGCCCCCGGGACAGCTCCACAGATACGCAGTATTTT. Translated, it gives CASSPRDSSTDTQYF.

V is TRBV6-8 and J is TRBJ2-1; TRBD1 agrees at 8 bases. Unmatched junction bases numbered 9, after V lost 10 bases and J lost 4 bases. CDR1 and CDR2 (germline): MNHGY, SAAAGT. The CDR3 sequence is 14 residues long. This CDR3 reads CAITPGQEYNEQFF. CDR3 in DNA: TGTGCCATCACCCCGGGACAGGAATACAATGAGCAGTTCTTC.

This chain connects TRBV6-8 to TRBJ2-7; TRBD1 might be the D (5 bases). Deletions cut 8 bases from V and 5 bases from J, with 16 bases between. Germline CDR1 is MNHGY and CDR2 is SAAAGT. The CDR3 spans 13 residues. The chain's CDR3 is CASSRQGTHEQYF. The CDR3 DNA reads TGTGCCAGCTCTCGGCAGGGCACCCACGAGCAGTACTTC.

This chain joins TRBV5-1 and TRBJ1-2; 8 bases fit TRBD1. The length of the CDR3 is 18 residues. With V trimmed by 2 bases and J by 8 bases, 20 bases remained unmatched. Germline V gives CDR1 SGHRS, CDR2 YFSETQ. The DNA of the CDR3 is TGCGCCAGCAGCTTATTGGGCTCTGGAATTACAGGGGGTGGAGGCTACACCTTC. Its protein is CASSLLGSGITGGGGYTF. Drawing the rest from reference TRBV5-1 and TRBJ1-2, the complete variable domain is KAGVTQTPRYLIKTRGQQVTLSCSPISGHRSVSWYQQTPGQGLQFLFEYFSETQRNKGNFPGRFSGRQFSNSRSEMNVSTLELGDSALYLCASSLLGSGITGGGGYTFGSGTRLTVV.

This sequence joins TRBV11-3 and TRBJ2-1; 9 bases agree with TRBD1. This CDR3 has 16 amino acids. V gave up 1 base and J gave up 8 bases; unmatched junction bases: 9. Germline V gene data show CDR1 as SGHNT and CDR2 as YENEEA. The CDR3 nucleotides read TGTGCCAGCAGCTTAGTCGGGACAGGGCGAATCGATGAGCAGTTCTTC. It specifies CASSLVGTGRIDEQFF.

The V and J genes are TRBV11-3 and TRBJ1-1, with unresolved D. The CDR3 is made up of 15 amino acids. Germline V gene data show CDR1 as SGHNT and CDR2 as YENEEA. The V end was cut by 5 bases, the J end by 11 bases, with 24 bases between. CDR3: CASSHPESGRSRAFF. The DNA for the CDR3 is TGTGCCAGCAGCCACCCGGAGTCGGGCAGGTCCCGCGCTTTCTTT.

The genes are TRBV15 and TRBJ2-5; unclear D gene. Germline CDR1 LNHNV, CDR2 YYDKDF (reference sequence). The germline V and J ends were trimmed by 3 bases and 0 bases, with 17 bases remaining between them. This CDR3 is built from 17 residues. The CDR3 DNA reads as TGTGCCACCAGCAGCCCTATGGAGATTTCGTACCAAGAGACCCAGTACTTC. It codes for CATSSPMEISYQETQYF.

The chain has TRBV6-7 and TRBJ2-7; D is uncertain. TRBV6-7 has ORF status, its function being uncertain. CDR3 size: 11 residues. With 3 bases removed from V and 3 bases from J, the gap between germline ends came to 3 bases. CDR3 DNA: TGTGCCAGCAGTTATAACTACGAGCAGTACTTC. Translating gives CASSYNYEQYF.

The chain couples TRBV29-1 to TRBJ2-7, with 16 positions matching TRBD2. Germline loops: CDR1 SQVTM, CDR2 ANQGSEA. V lost 6 bases to trimming and J lost 2 bases; unmatched junction nucleotides: 10. This CDR3 has 17 residues. CDR3 amino acids: CSVRGTSGRGGTYEQYF. CDR3 DNA sequence: TGCAGCGTCCGAGGGACTAGCGGGAGGGGCGGAACCTACGAGCAGTACTTC.

This clone came up once. This chain uses TRBV6-4 with TRBJ1-3; the D is unclear. The V and J ends lost 4 bases and 4 bases respectively, with 20 bases between them. CDR1 MRHNA and CDR2 SNTAGT come from the germline V gene. This CDR3 contains 17 residues. The CDR3 DNA is TGTGCCAGCAGTGCCAGTACCGCAGGCGGACGGGGAAACACCATATATTTT. Its protein is CASSASTAGGRGNTIYF.

As regards this clone: The same CDR3 can be traced to other DNA sequences in this sample. The chain recombines TRBV18 with TRBJ2-1; tentatively, D is TRBD1 or TRBD2 (6 bases each). CDR3 length equals 13 residues. Germline loops: CDR1 KGHSH, CDR2 LQKENI. V was pared by 0 bases and J by 9 bases, with 9 bases between. The CDR3: CASSPPGGSEQFF. CDR3 in DNA: TGTGCCAGCTCACCACCGGGGGGCAGTGAGCAGTTCTTC.

This chain connects TRBV6-8 to TRBJ2-5; 7 nucleotides align to TRBD1. The germline gives CDR1 MNHGY, CDR2 SAAAGT. This CDR3 has 14 residues. The V segment lost 10 bases and the J segment 3 bases; nucleotides outside the gene matches: 11. CDR3 residues: CAISRGGKEETQYF. The CDR3 DNA reads as TGTGCCATCAGCAGAGGGGGCAAGGAAGAGACCCAGTACTTC.

This chain uses TRBV6-8 with TRBJ2-1, with D possibly called TRBD1 or TRBD2 (6 bases each). There are 15 residues in the CDR3. V was pared by 0 bases and J by 9 bases, with 15 bases between. Germline V gene lookup returns CDR1 MNHGY and CDR2 SAAAGT. CDR3 coding DNA: TGTGCCAGCAGTTACTCGGGGGGCAGTCTAGTTGAGCAGTTCTTC. This codes for CASSYSGGSLVEQFF.

In nucleotides, the CDR3 is TGTGCCAGCAGGGGGACGGGGAGGGCAGGGACCCAGTACTTC. This codes for CASRGTGRAGTQYF. The chain couples TRBV28 to TRBJ2-5; TRBD2 agrees at 7 bases. V lost 6 bases to trimming and J lost 7 bases; unmatched junction nucleotides: 11. The CDR3 sequence is 14 residues long. The germline V gene encodes CDR1 MDHEN and CDR2 SYDVKM. Full variable domain (rest looked up from reference TRBV28 and TRBJ2-5): DVKVTQSSRYLVKRTGEKVFLECVQDMDHENMFWYRQDPGLGLRLIYFSYDVKMKEKGDIPEGYSVSREKKERFSLILESASTNQTSMYLCASRGTGRAGTQYFGPGTRLLVL.

This clone turned up a few times. The chain couples TRBV19 to TRBJ1-5; D ambiguous. Germline CDR1 is LNHDA and CDR2 is SQIVND (reference sequence). CDR3 length: 14 amino acids. The V and J ends lost 6 bases and 6 bases respectively, with 15 bases between them. CDR3 protein: CASRERGVGQPQHF. The CDR3 DNA reads as TGTGCCAGTAGGGAACGGGGAGTCGGTCAGCCCCAGCATTTT.

The chain links TRBV29-1 to TRBJ1-5; D is possibly TRBD1 (6 bases). V was trimmed by 5 bases and J by 5 bases, leaving 10 bases between them. The CDR3 extends over 12 amino acids. Germline CDR1 reads SQVTM; CDR2 reads ANQGSEA. The CDR3 is CSVRGTDQPQHF. DNA for the CDR3: TGCAGCGTTAGGGGGACGGATCAGCCCCAGCATTTT. The full variable domain, completed using reference TRBV29-1 and TRBJ1-5, is SAVISQKPSRDICQRGTSLTIQCQVDSQVTMMFWYRQQPGQSLTLIATANQGSEATYESGFVIDKFPISRPNLTFSTLTVSNMSPEDSSIYLCSVRGTDQPQHFGDGTRLSIL.

This chain links TRBV29-1 with TRBJ1-3, with D possibly TRBD1 on 5 matching bases. CDR3 length: 12 amino acids. The V gene's germline CDR1 is SQVTM and CDR2 ANQGSEA. The V gene lost 8 bases and the J gene lost 2 bases, with 10 bases spanning the gap. For the CDR3, the DNA is TGCAGCTCGGAGGGGCCTGGAAACACCATATATTTT. Its protein product is CSSEGPGNTIYF.

This chain links TRBV14 with TRBJ2-3; D remains ambiguous. The V gene lost 4 bases and the J gene lost 3 bases, with 5 bases spanning the gap. Germline V gene lookup returns CDR1 SGHDN and CDR2 FVKESK. The CDR3 sequence is 12 residues long. The DNA of the CDR3 is TGTGCCAGCAGCCGTATAACAGATACGCAGTATTTT. Its translation: CASSRITDTQYF.

CDR3 sequence: CASSQDRVAYNEQFF. DNA for the CDR3: TGTGCCAGCTCACAGGACAGGGTCGCCTACAATGAGCAGTTCTTC. The V and J genes are TRBV18 and TRBJ2-1; 8 bases are shared with TRBD1. Trimming at V came to 4 bases and at J to 2 bases, leaving 4 bases not matched to a gene. This CDR3 contains 15 residues. The germline V gene has CDR1 KGHSH and CDR2 LQKENI. Full variable domain (rest looked up from reference TRBV18 and TRBJ2-1): NAGVMQNPRHLVRRRGQEARLRCSPMKGHSHVYWYRQLPEEGLKFMVYLQKENIIDESGMPKERFSAEFPKEGPSILRIQQVVRGDSAAYFCASSQDRVAYNEQFFGPGTRLTVL.

The J gene is TRBJ2-4, the V gene TRBV10-3; 7 bases match TRBD1. In germline, CDR1 is ENHRY, CDR2 SYGVKD. The CDR3 runs to 18 residues. V was clipped by 2 bases and J by 3 bases; unmatched bases: 13. CDR3 loop: CAISELSDRVGVKNIQYF. In nucleotides, the CDR3 is TGTGCCATCAGTGAGCTTTCCGACAGGGTAGGAGTCAAAAACATTCAGTACTTC.

The CDR3 protein is CASSLNGRGAYEQYF. The CDR3 nucleotides read TGTGCCAGCAGCTTGAACGGGAGGGGGGCCTACGAGCAGTACTTC. This sequence joins TRBV11-3 and TRBJ2-7, with 8 bases identical to TRBD2. V shed 3 bases, J shed 2 bases, and the junction held 6 bases outside the gene matches. The length of the CDR3 is 15 residues. Germline-derived CDR1 and CDR2 are SGHNT and YENEEA.

There are a few counts of this clone. The chain uses TRBV5-1 and TRBJ1-1; D ambiguous. The V end was cut by 2 bases, the J end by 3 bases, with 14 bases between. The CDR3 covers 15 residues. CDR1 is SGHRS, CDR2 YFSETQ, per germline. The CDR3 loop reads CASSFGTFQDTEAFF. The CDR3 DNA reads as TGCGCCAGCAGCTTTGGTACATTTCAGGACACTGAAGCTTTCTTT.

This chain joins TRBV12-5 and TRBJ1-1; a possible D gene is TRBD1 (5 bases). This CDR3 has 15 amino acids. From germline, CDR1 is LGHNT and CDR2 FRNRAP. The V end was cut by 1 base, the J end by 3 bases, with 12 bases between. Written as DNA, the CDR3 is TGTGCTAGTGGTTTGGGAGACAGAAGATACACTGAAGCTTTCTTT. It translates to CASGLGDRRYTEAFF.

This clone appeared once. The genes are TRBV11-3 and TRBJ2-7; no firm D call. This CDR3 region has 15 residues. Germline V lookup: CDR1 SGHNT, CDR2 YENEEA. The ends were cut back, 5 bases at V and 0 bases at J, with 14 bases in the middle. CDR3 sequence reads: CASSPSGRNSYEQYF. The CDR3 nucleotides are TGTGCCAGCAGCCCCTCGGGCCGGAACTCCTACGAGCAGTACTTC.